The entry below gives a single T cell receptor beta chain sequence along with its context. These data come from a study of blood T cell repertoires in COVID-19. Participant reports of clinical history set cohort assignment. Germline-derived CDR1 and CDR2 are MDHEN and SYDVKM. The ends were cut back, 5 bases at V and 1 base at J, with 15 bases in the middle. This CDR3 is built from 16 residues. The data were produced by immunoSEQ multiplex PCR, yet TCRdb's version contains in-frame clones alone and is incomplete. In the table there are about 270,000 clones, about 85% of which are singletons. The chain has TRBV28 and TRBJ2-1, with a possible D match to TRBD2 (6 bases). The TCR originated in a woman between 45 and 65 years old who had recovered from COVID-19. The sample taken for sequencing was PBMCs or T cells enriched from blood (not recorded which). CDR3 loop: CASSEPGLDSYNEQFF. CDR3 DNA: TGTGCCAGCAGTGAACCGGGACTTGATTCCTACAATGAGCAGTTCTTC.